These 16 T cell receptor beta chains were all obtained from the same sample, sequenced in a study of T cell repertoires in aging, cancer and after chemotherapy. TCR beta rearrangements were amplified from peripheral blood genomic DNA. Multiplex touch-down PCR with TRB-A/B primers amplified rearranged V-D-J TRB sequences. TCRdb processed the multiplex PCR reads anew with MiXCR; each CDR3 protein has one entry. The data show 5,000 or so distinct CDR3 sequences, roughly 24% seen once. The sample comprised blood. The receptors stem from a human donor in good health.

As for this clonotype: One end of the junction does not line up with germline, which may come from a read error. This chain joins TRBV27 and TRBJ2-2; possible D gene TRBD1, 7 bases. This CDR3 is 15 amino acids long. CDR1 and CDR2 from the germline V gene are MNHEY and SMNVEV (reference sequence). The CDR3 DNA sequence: TGTGCCACCAGTGATGGGGGGCAGGGGGCCGGGGAGCTGTTTTTT. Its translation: CATSDGGQGAGELFF.

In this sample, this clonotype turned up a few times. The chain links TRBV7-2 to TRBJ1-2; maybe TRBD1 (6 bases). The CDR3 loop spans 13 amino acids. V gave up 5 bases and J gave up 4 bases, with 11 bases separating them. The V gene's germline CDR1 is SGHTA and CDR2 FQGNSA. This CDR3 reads CASSAGTSYGYTF. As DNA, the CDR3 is TGTGCCAGCAGCGCCGGGACAAGCTATGGCTACACCTTC.

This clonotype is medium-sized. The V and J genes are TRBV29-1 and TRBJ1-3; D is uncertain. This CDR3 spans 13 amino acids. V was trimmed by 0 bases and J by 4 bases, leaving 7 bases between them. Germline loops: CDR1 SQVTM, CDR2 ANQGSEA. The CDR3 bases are TGCAGCGTTGAAGATCCGCTGGGAAACACCATATATTTT. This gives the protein CSVEDPLGNTIYF.

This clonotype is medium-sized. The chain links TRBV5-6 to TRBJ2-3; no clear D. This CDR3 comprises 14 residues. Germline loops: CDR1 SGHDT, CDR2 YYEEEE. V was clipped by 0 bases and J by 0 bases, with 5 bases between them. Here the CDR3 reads CASSLALSTDTQYF. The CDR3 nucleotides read TGTGCCAGCAGCTTGGCCCTCAGCACAGATACGCAGTATTTT.

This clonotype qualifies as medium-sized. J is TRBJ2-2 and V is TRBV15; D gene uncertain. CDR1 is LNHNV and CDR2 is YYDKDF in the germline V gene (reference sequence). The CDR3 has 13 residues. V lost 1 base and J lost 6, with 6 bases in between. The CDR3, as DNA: TGTGCCACCAGCAGAGTACCCTCCGGGGAGCTGTTTTTT. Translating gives CATSRVPSGELFF.

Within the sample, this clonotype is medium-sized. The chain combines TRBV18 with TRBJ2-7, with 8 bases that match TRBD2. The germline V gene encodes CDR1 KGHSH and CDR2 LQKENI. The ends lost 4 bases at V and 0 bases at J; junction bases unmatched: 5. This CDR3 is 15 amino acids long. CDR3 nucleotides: TGTGCCAGCTCACGGCCTAGCGGGTCCTCCTACGAGCAGTACTTC. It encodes CASSRPSGSSYEQYF.

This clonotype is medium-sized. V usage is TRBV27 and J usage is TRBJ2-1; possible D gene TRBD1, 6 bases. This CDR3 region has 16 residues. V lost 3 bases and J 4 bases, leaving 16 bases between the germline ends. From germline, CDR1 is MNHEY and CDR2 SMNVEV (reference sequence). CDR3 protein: CASSFSDSPRYNEQFF. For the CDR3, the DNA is TGTGCCAGCAGTTTTTCGGACAGCCCAAGGTACAATGAGCAGTTCTTC.

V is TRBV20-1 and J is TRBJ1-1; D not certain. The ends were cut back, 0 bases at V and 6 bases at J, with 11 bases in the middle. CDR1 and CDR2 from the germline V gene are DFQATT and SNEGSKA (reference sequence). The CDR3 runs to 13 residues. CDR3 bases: TGCAGTGCTAGAGATCAGGTTAGGGCTGAAGCTTTCTTT. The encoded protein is CSARDQVRAEAFF.

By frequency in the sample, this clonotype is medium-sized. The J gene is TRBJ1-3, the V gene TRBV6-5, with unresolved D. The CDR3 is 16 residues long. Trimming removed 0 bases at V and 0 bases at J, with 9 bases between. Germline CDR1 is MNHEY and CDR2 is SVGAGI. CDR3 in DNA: TGTGCCAGCAGTTACTCGAGTCAGAGCTCTGGAAACACCATATATTTT. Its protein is CASSYSSQSSGNTIYF.

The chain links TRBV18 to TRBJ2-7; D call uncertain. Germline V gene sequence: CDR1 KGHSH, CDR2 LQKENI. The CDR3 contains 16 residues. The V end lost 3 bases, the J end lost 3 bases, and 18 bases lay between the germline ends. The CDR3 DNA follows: TGTGCCAGCTCACCTCCCCAACGTGCCCGCGGCTACGAGCAGTACTTC. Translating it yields CASSPPQRARGYEQYF.

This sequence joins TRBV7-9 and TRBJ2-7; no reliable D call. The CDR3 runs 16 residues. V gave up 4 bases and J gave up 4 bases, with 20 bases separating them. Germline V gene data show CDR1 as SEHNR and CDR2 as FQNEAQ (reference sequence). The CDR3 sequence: CASSSPTTGYRYEQYF. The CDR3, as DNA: TGTGCCAGCAGCTCCCCGACAACTGGATACCGATACGAGCAGTACTTC.

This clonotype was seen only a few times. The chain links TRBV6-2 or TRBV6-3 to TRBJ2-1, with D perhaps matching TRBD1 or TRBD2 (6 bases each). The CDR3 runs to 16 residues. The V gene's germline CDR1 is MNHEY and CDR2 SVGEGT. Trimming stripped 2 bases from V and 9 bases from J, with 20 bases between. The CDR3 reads CASSYGGLGLASEQFF. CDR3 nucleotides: TGTGCCAGCAGTTACGGGGGCCTGGGTCTAGCGAGTGAGCAGTTCTTC.

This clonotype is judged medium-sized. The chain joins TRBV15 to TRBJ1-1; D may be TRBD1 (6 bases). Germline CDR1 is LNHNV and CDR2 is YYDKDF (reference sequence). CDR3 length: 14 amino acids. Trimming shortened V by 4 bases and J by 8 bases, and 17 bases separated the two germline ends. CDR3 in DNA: TGTGCCACCAGCAACGGACAGCGCGCCACCGAAGCTTTCTTT. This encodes CATSNGQRATEAFF.

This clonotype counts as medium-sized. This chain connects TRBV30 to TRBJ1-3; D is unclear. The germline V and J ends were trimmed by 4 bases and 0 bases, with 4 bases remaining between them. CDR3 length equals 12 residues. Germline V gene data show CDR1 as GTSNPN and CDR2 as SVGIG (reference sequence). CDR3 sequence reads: CAWNPSGNTIYF. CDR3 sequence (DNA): TGTGCCTGGAACCCCTCTGGAAACACCATATATTTT.

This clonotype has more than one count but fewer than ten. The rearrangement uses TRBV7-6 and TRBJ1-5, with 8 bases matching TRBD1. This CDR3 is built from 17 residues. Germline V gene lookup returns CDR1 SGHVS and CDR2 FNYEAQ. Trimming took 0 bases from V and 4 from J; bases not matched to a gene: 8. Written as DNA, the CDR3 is TGTGCCAGCAGCTTAGCGCTCGGCAGGGGGCCAAATCAGCCCCAGCATTTT. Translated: CASSLALGRGPNQPQHF.

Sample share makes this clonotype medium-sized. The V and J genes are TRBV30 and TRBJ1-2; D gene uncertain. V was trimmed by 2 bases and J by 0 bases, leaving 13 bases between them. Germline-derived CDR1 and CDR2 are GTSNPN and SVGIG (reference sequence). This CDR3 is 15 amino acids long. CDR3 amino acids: CAWSKRPTANYGYTF. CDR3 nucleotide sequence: TGTGCCTGGAGTAAAAGACCCACAGCTAACTATGGCTACACCTTC.